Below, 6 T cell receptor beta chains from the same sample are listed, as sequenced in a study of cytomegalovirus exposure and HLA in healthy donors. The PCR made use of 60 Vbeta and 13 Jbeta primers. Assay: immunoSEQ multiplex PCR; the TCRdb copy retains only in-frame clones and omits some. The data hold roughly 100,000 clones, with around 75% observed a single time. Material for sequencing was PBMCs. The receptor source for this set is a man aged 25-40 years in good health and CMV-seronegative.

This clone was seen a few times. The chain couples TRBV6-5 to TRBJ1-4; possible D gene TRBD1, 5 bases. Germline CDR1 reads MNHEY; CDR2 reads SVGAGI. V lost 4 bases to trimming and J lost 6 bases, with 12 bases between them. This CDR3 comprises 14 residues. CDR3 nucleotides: TGTGCCAGCAGTTTCGGGGGAGCGGATGAAAAACTGTTTTTT. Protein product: CASSFGGADEKLFF.

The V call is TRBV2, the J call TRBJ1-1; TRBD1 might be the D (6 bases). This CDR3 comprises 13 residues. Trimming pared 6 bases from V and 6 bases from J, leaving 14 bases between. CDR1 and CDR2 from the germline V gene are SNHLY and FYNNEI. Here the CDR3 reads CASSGGRRAEAFF. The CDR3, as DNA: TGTGCCAGCAGCGGGGGGCGCAGGGCTGAAGCTTTCTTT.

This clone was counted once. The CDR3 spells CASSLGQINEKLFF. CDR3 sequence (DNA): TGTGCCAGCAGCTTAGGGCAGATAAATGAAAAACTGTTTTTT. The chain employs TRBV7-2 and TRBJ1-4, with no clear D. The CDR3 sequence is 14 residues long. Per germline, CDR1 SGHTA and CDR2 FQGNSA. V gave up 1 base and J gave up 5 bases, with 8 bases separating them.

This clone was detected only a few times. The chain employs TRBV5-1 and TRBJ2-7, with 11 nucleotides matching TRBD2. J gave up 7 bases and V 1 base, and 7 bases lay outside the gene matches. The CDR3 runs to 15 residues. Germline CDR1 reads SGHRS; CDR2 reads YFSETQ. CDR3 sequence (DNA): TGCGCCAGCAGCTTGCAACTAGCGGGGGTTGATGAGCAGTACTTC. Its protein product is CASSLQLAGVDEQYF. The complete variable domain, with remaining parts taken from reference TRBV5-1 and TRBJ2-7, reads KAGVTQTPRYLIKTRGQQVTLSCSPISGHRSVSWYQQTPGQGLQFLFEYFSETQRNKGNFPGRFSGRQFSNSRSEMNVSTLELGDSALYLCASSLQLAGVDEQYFGPGTRLTVT.

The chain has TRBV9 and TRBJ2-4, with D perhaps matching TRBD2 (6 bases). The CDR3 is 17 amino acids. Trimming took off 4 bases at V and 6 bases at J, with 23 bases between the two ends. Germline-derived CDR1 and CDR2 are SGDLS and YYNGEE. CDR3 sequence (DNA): TGTGCCAGCAGCCTTGGTGGAGGGGCCGCTGGTGGAAACATTCAGTACTTC. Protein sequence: CASSLGGGAAGGNIQYF.

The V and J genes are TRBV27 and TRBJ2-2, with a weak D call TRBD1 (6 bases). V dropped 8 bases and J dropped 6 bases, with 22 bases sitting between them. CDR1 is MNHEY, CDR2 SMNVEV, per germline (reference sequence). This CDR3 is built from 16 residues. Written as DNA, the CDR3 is TGTGCCAGCGGAACGGCTGGGGGCGCGGGTCCCGGGGAGCTGTTTTTT. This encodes CASGTAGGAGPGELFF.